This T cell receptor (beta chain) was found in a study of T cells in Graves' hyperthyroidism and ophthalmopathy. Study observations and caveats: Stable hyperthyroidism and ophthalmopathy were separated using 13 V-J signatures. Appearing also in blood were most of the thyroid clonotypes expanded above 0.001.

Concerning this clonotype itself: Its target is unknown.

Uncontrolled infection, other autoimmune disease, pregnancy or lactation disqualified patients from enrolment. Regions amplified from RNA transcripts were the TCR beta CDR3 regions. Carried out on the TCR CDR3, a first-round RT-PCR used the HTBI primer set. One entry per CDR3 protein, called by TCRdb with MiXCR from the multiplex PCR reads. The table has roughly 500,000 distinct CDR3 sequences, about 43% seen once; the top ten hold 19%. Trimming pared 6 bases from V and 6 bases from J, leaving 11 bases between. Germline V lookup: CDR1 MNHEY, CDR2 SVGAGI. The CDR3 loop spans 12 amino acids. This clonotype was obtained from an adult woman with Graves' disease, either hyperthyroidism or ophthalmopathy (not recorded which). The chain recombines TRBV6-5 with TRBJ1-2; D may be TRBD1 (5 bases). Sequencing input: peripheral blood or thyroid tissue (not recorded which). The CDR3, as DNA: TGTGCCAGCAGCAGGGCGACTGATGGCTACACCTTC. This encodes CASSRATDGYTF.